This TCR beta chain was sequenced for a study of T-cell memory formation after mild COVID-19. Study-level background: Most TCR clusters belonged to a single donor.

The CDR3 contains 17 residues. Germline V lookup: CDR1 SEHNR, CDR2 FQNEAQ (reference sequence). V dropped 5 bases and J dropped 7; count of bases not matched to a gene: 13. With respect to this clonotype: Its specificity is not known.

The TCR alpha and TCR beta cDNA libraries, bearing sample barcodes and UMIs, were generated by 5'RACE using constant-segment primers. TCRdb fed the 5' RACE reads into MiXCR, producing one record per CDR3 protein. The sample includes about 100,000 distinct CDR3 sequences, about 18% of them seen just once. General observations from the study: Clones contracting across day 15 to 85 had a balanced CD4/CD8 profile; later expanding clones leaned CD4+. Cross-reactive memory apparently joined, as some responding clones appeared in pre-infection memory.

The V and J genes are TRBV7-9 and TRBJ2-1; the match to TRBD2 covers 11 bases. This receptor was identified in a man in his late teens or twenties who had mild COVID-19 (a few samples of this study predate the infection). Cell type and time point are not known. Material for sequencing was PBMCs or a T cell subset sorted from them (not recorded which). The DNA of the CDR3 is TGTGCCAGCAGCCCTCGGGGTAGCGGGGGGGCCTGGAATGAGCAGTTCTTC. Its translation: CASSPRGSGGAWNEQFF.